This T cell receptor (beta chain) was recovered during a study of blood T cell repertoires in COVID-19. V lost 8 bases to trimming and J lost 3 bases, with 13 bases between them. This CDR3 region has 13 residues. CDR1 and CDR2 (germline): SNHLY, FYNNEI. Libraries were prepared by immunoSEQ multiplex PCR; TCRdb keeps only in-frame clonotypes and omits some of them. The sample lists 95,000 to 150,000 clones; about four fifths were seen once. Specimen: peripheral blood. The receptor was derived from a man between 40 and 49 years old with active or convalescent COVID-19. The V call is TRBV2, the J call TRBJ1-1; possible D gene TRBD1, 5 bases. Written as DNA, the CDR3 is TGTGCCAGCCACAGGTTCCTGGACACTGAAGCTTTCTTT. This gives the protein CASHRFLDTEAFF.